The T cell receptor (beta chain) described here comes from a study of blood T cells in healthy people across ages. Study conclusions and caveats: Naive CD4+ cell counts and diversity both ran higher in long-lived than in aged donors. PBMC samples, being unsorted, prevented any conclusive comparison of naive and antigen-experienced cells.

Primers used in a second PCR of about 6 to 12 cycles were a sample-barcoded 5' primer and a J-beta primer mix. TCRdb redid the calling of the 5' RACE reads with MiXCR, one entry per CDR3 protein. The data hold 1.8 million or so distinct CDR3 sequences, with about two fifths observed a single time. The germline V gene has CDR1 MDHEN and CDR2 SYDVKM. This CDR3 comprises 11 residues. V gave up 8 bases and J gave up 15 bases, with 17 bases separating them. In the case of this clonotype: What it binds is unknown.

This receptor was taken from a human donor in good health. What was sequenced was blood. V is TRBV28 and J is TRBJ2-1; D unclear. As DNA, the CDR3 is TGTGCCAGCGGTCCGAGGCTCGTTCCGTTCTTC. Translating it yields CASGPRLVPFF.